Each of the 20 T cell receptor beta chains below was sequenced from the same sample in a study of response to subunit inactivated influenza vaccine. In TCRdb, the RT-PCR reads were re-called with MiXCR into one record per CDR3 protein. The table lists hundreds of thousands of distinct CDR3 sequences, around 10% of them singletons. The data were also submitted as part of a second study, on T cells expressing NK-cell markers. That report notes: The authors made TCR beta cDNA libraries by 5'RACE template switching. This switching added a universal primer site and UMIs.

Sequenced here: PBMCs from blood, sampled on the day of vaccination. Every receptor here comes from a man between 45 and 60 years old who received an inactivated influenza vaccine.

The V call is TRBV3-1, the J call TRBJ2-2; D might be TRBD1 or TRBD2, each matching 5 bases. Germline lookup yields CDR1 LGHDT and CDR2 YNNKEL (reference sequence). The CDR3 consists of 16 residues. Trimming took 4 bases from V and 0 from J, leaving 12 bases between them. CDR3 sequence reads: CASSPGRAANTGELFF. The DNA for the CDR3 is TGTGCCAGCAGCCCGGGACGAGCGGCGAACACCGGGGAGCTGTTTTTT. Filled out from reference TRBV3-1 and TRBJ2-2, the complete variable domain reads DTAVSQTPKYLVTQMGNDKSIKCEQNLGHDTMYWYKQDSKKFLKIMFSYNNKELIINETVPNRFSPKSPDKAHLNLHINSLELGDSAVYFCASSPGRAANTGELFFGEGSRLTVL.

V is TRBV20-1 and J is TRBJ2-3, with 8 bases lining up with TRBD1. Germline V gene lookup returns CDR1 DFQATT and CDR2 SNEGSKA (reference sequence). CDR3 size: 15 residues. Losses at the gene ends were 1 base for V and 0 bases for J; bases not matched to a gene: 3. DNA of the CDR3: TGCAGTGCTAGAGCCGACAGGGGAAGCACAGATACGCAGTATTTT. Translation: CSARADRGSTDTQYF.

This clonotype was observed at least ten times. This rearrangement joins TRBV10-3 to TRBJ2-1, with D perhaps TRBD2 (5 bases). The CDR3 sequence is 15 residues long. Trimming stripped 3 bases from V and 0 bases from J, with 9 bases between. Germline V gene lookup returns CDR1 ENHRY and CDR2 SYGVKD. The CDR3 spells CAISESSGSYNEQFF. The CDR3 DNA is TGTGCCATCAGTGAATCCAGCGGCTCCTACAATGAGCAGTTCTTC.

V and J are TRBV6-5 and TRBJ1-1; D perhaps matches TRBD1 (5 bases). The CDR3 has 14 amino acids. CDR1 is MNHEY, CDR2 SVGAGI, per germline. Between the trimmed V and J ends, which lost 0 bases and 5 bases, there was a span of 10 bases. The CDR3 nucleotides read TGTGCCAGCAGTTACTCGGAGGGGAGAACTGAAGCTTTCTTT. Its protein product is CASSYSEGRTEAFF.

Ten or more counts support this clonotype. This sequence joins TRBV10-3 and TRBJ1-5; no definite D call. Germline assignment: CDR1 ENHRY and CDR2 SYGVKD. The CDR3 is 13 amino acids. The germline V and J ends were trimmed by 6 bases and 4 bases, with 10 bases remaining between them. This CDR3 is CAIRQEGNQPQHF. The DNA of the CDR3 is TGTGCCATCAGACAAGAGGGAAATCAGCCCCAGCATTTT.

The rearrangement joins TRBV3-1 to TRBJ2-4; D gene ambiguous. The germline V gene has CDR1 LGHDT and CDR2 YNNKEL (reference sequence). This CDR3 spans 15 amino acids. V dropped 1 base and J dropped 1 base, with 8 bases sitting between them. CDR3 in amino acids: CASSQASVAKNIQYF. The CDR3 DNA reads TGTGCCAGCAGCCAAGCCAGCGTTGCCAAAAACATTCAGTACTTC.

A few counts support this clonotype. V and J are TRBV6-2 or TRBV6-3 and TRBJ2-1; D may correspond to TRBD1 or TRBD2 (5 bases each). Trimming took 10 bases from V and 1 from J, leaving 17 bases between them. The CDR3 contains 15 residues. Germline CDR1 is MNHEY and CDR2 is SVGEGT. CDR3 in DNA: TGTGCCACCCATGGGGGTAGGTCTTCCTACAATGAGCAGTTCTTC. It codes for CATHGGRSSYNEQFF.

This clonotype occurred a few times. V usage is TRBV25-1 and J usage is TRBJ2-5; D remains unclear. There are 13 residues in the CDR3. Trimming stripped 3 bases from V and 5 bases from J, with 10 bases between. CDR1 and CDR2 (germline): MGHDK, SYGVNS. DNA of the CDR3: TGTGCCAGCAGTGATGGCACTTTTGAGACCCAGTACTTC. Amino acid sequence: CASSDGTFETQYF.

The chain joins TRBV20-1 to TRBJ2-3; unclear D gene. The CDR3 contains 16 residues. Germline CDR1 is DFQATT and CDR2 is SNEGSKA (reference sequence). Trimming took 0 bases from V and 8 from J, leaving 21 bases between them. The CDR3 bases are TGCAGTGCTAGAGATCCCCGGCCCAGCGCCGCTGGTACGCAGTATTTT. Its protein product is CSARDPRPSAAGTQYF.

The chain recombines TRBV5-1 with TRBJ2-1; TRBD2 agrees at 11 bases. Per germline, CDR1 SGHRS and CDR2 YFSETQ. This CDR3 is built from 16 residues. Trimming at V came to 5 bases and at J to 8 bases, leaving 12 bases not matched to a gene. The CDR3 loop reads CASRKTSGTLLHEQFF. In nucleotides, the CDR3 is TGCGCCAGCAGAAAGACTAGCGGGACGCTATTGCATGAGCAGTTCTTC.

There are many counts of this clonotype. The chain is built from TRBV6-5 and TRBJ2-7; 10 nucleotides line up with TRBD1. Germline V lookup: CDR1 MNHEY, CDR2 SVGAGI. The CDR3 has 18 amino acids. Unmatched junction bases numbered 11, after V lost 0 bases and J lost 3 bases. CDR3 residues: CASSYSRTGGLAVYEQYF. The CDR3 DNA reads TGTGCCAGCAGTTACTCGAGGACAGGGGGTTTAGCGGTCTACGAGCAGTACTTC.

In this sample, this clonotype turned up many times. V gene TRBV6-1 combines with J gene TRBJ2-2, with D perhaps TRBD2 (6 bases). Germline V lookup: CDR1 MNHNS, CDR2 SASEGT. The CDR3 runs to 15 residues. Trimming shortened V by 6 bases and J by 4 bases, and 15 bases separated the two germline ends. The DNA of the CDR3 is TGTGCCAGCAGCCCGGGACTCCAGCCCACCGGGGAGCTGTTTTTT. Its protein is CASSPGLQPTGELFF.

The V call is TRBV3-1, the J call TRBJ2-2, with D possibly matching TRBD1 (6 bases). The CDR3 totals 13 residues. Germline V CDR1 and CDR2: LGHDT, YNNKEL (reference sequence). The V and J ends lost 5 bases and 6 bases respectively, with 10 bases between them. The CDR3 nucleotides are TGTGCCAGCAGCAGACAGGAATCCGGGGAGCTGTTTTTT. Its translation: CASSRQESGELFF.

This chain connects TRBV20-1 to TRBJ2-7; D not certain. CDR3 size: 12 residues. Germline CDR1 DFQATT, CDR2 SNEGSKA (reference sequence). The ends were cut back, 1 base at V and 1 base at J, with 5 bases in the middle. CDR3 in DNA: TGCAGTGCTAGAGGCGAATCCTACGAGCAGTACTTC. Amino acids: CSARGESYEQYF.

This clonotype was detected only a few times. Sequence at one end of the junction differs from germline and may be a read error. This rearrangement joins TRBV5-1 to TRBJ2-3; D is possibly TRBD2 (5 bases). Germline V CDR1 and CDR2: SGHRS, YFSETQ. CDR3 length equals 16 residues. The CDR3: CASSLVGGYSTDTQYF. The CDR3 nucleotides are TGCGCCAGCAGTTTGGTGGGCGGGTACAGCACAGATACGCAGTATTTT.

The sample holds many counts of this clonotype. This rearrangement joins TRBV6-2 or TRBV6-3 to TRBJ2-1, with D possibly being TRBD2 (6 bases). The length of the CDR3 is 14 residues. Trimming removed 6 bases from V and 9 bases from J, with 18 bases in between. The germline V gene has CDR1 MNHEY and CDR2 SVGEGT. For the CDR3, the DNA is TGTGCCAGCAGCGGGTGGGGGTCGGAGGGTGAGCAGTTCTTC. Translating it yields CASSGWGSEGEQFF.

This sequence joins TRBV6-2 or TRBV6-3 and TRBJ2-7; TRBD1 aligns across 7 bases. Germline assignment: CDR1 MNHEY and CDR2 SVGEGT. The CDR3 is made up of 15 amino acids. V lost 2 bases and J lost 2; bases outside the gene matches: 6. The CDR3 DNA sequence: TGTGCCAGCAGTTACGGTAGGACAGGAGCCTACGAGCAGTACTTC. Its translation: CASSYGRTGAYEQYF.

This clonotype was observed many times. The rearrangement uses TRBV12-3 or TRBV12-4 and TRBJ2-3; weak D call: TRBD2 (6 bases). The CDR3 loop spans 15 amino acids. The V and J ends lost 4 bases and 5 bases respectively, with 16 bases between them. The CDR3: CASSSGTLTLDTQYF. In nucleotides, the CDR3 is TGTGCCAGCAGTTCCGGGACTCTTACCTTAGATACGCAGTATTTT.

In this sample, this clonotype turned up many times. The gene calls are TRBV9 and TRBJ2-1; TRBD2 matches 9 bases. The germline CDR1 and CDR2 sequences are SGDLS and YYNGEE. Trimming took 2 bases from V and 2 from J; bases not matched to a gene: 14. This CDR3 has 19 amino acids. CDR3 nucleotide sequence: TGTGCCAGCAGCGTGGGGCCTCCAAGGGAGCGGGGGGCCTACAATGAGCAGTTCTTC. This translates into CASSVGPPRERGAYNEQFF.

J is TRBJ1-5 and V is TRBV4-2; D gene uncertain. The CDR3 has 14 amino acids. Germline values: CDR1 LGHNA, CDR2 YNFKEQ. Trimming stripped 0 bases from V and 0 bases from J, with 3 bases between. The DNA for the CDR3 is TGTGCCAGCAGCCAAGATTTTAGCAATCAGCCCCAGCATTTT. Amino acid sequence: CASSQDFSNQPQHF.